Sequencing of this T cell receptor beta chain was carried out in a study of cytomegalovirus exposure and HLA in healthy donors. Only in-frame clones appear in the TCRdb table, and some are missing; sequencing was by immunoSEQ multiplex PCR. The profile shows about 71,000 clones, around 96% of them singletons. Trimming left V 5 bases short and J 5 bases short, with 13 bases between. CDR1 and CDR2 from the germline V gene are LNHDA and SQIVND (reference sequence). The CDR3 sequence is 14 residues long. Sequencing was carried out using PBMCs. This chain joins TRBV19 and TRBJ2-1; unclear D gene. This TCR was sampled from a man aged 18 to 30 in good health and CMV-seropositive. The CDR3 reads CASSVFSYHNEQFF. In DNA form, the CDR3 reads TGTGCCAGTAGTGTTTTTTCCTACCACAATGAGCAGTTCTTC.